This T cell receptor (beta chain) was captured in a study of T-cell reconstitution after alpha-beta-depleted transplantation in children. General study results and limits: After transplant, high TCRbeta diversity at day 60 in some patients arose from surviving recipient T cells and thymic progenitors. A year post-transplant, T-cell counts and diversity derived mostly from newly produced T cells.

Preparation of the TCRbeta library was carried out with unique molecular identifiers. Each CDR3 protein is one row after TCRdb ran MiXCR on the PCR reads. This table has around 580,000 distinct CDR3 sequences, roughly 23% appearing once. The CDR3 contains 16 residues. V was cut by 2 bases and J by 7 bases, with 18 bases left in between. Germline V lookup: CDR1 SGDLS, CDR2 YYNGEE. Worth noting for this clonotype: No antigen is known for it.

The receptor's source is a boy less than two years old who had a stem cell transplant for acute myeloid leukemia, so the T cells may come from the graft donor. The J gene is TRBJ2-2, the V gene TRBV9, with D unresolved. This specimen consisted of PBMCs, mostly from graft donor cells, obtained 360 days after TCRalphabeta/CD19-depleted stem cell transplant. Here the CDR3 reads CASSVQWQAASGELFF. The CDR3 coding sequence is TGTGCCAGCAGCGTCCAATGGCAGGCGGCCAGCGGGGAGCTGTTTTTT.